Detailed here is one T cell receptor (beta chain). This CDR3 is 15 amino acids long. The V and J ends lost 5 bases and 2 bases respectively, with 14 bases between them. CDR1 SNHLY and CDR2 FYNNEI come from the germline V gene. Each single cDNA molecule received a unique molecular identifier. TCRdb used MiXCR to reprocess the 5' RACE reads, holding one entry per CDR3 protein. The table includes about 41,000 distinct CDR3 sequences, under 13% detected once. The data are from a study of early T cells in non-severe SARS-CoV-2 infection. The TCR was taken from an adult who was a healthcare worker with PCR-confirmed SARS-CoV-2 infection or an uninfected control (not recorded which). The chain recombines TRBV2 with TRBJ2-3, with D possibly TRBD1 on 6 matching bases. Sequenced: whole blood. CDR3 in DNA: TGTGCCAGCAGTCCAACAGGGCTGCACACAGATACGCAGTATTTT. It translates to CASSPTGLHTDTQYF.